This TCR beta chain was observed in a study of cytomegalovirus exposure and HLA in healthy donors. Use of 60 Vbeta and 13 Jbeta primers characterized the PCR. Original handling: The count from a later analysis was tens of millions of unique TCR beta chains, some 9.9 million of them shared. Assay used: immunoSEQ multiplex PCR; TCRdb lists only in-frame clones, some missing. V and J calls and clone size are those listed in that table; D and trimming were worked out from the DNA. The sample carries around 150,000 clones, approximately 80% recorded once. Broader study findings: Because they were indistinguishable, some V segments, including TRBV6-2 and TRBV6-3, were excluded. Prediction of most subjects' HLA-A and HLA-B alleles by TCR beta sequences was reportedly accurate.

Germline lookup yields CDR1 SGHDT and CDR2 YYEEEE. The V end lost 5 bases, the J end lost 2 bases, and 13 bases lay between the germline ends. The CDR3 length is 14 residues. Comment on this clone: Antigen specificity is unknown.

Sample: PBMCs. The rearrangement uses TRBV5-6 and TRBJ1-2; D remains ambiguous. The origin of this receptor is a man between 18 and 35 years old in good health and CMV-seropositive. CDR3 region: CASRLVLTNYGYTF. DNA of the CDR3: TGTGCCAGCAGACTGGTCCTCACCAACTATGGCTACACCTTC.